This record looks at one TCR beta chain sequence and its context. The target antigen is unknown. The data were obtained in a study of shared clonotypes between healthy human individuals. Broader study findings: Clonotype sharing across donors was expected to vary with sequencing depth. The generation probabilities recorded for non-shared clonotypes fell below those of clonotypes shared by all four donors.

Clones were sequenced by immunoSEQ multiplex PCR, and TCRdb holds only the in-frame ones, with some missing. The repertoire holds roughly 2.4 million clones, with about 94% as singletons. This receptor was identified in a man aged 18 to 29 in good health. Sequencing input: naive CD4+ T cells sorted from blood. Subset: CD45RA+ positively selected.

The CDR3 DNA follows: TGCGCCAGCAGCTTGATTCCGGGCACCAGCGAGACCCAGTACTTC. Protein product: CASSLIPGTSETQYF. The chain has TRBV5-1 and TRBJ2-5; D not certain. The V gene's germline CDR1 is SGHRS and CDR2 YFSETQ. CDR3 size: 15 residues. Trimming removed 1 base from V and 5 bases from J, with 15 bases in between.